A selection of T cell receptor beta chains follows, all from one sample in a study of T cell responses to AZD1222 COVID-19 vaccine. The method was immunoSEQ multiplex PCR; TCRdb's version includes in-frame clones alone and lacks a portion of them. In the table there are tens of thousands of clones, around nine tenths of which are singletons. The specimen was peripheral blood, collected 28 days after the second AZD1222 dose. Receptors originate from an adult who received the AZD1222 COVID-19 vaccine. Each CDR3 is given with its conserved first and last residue. The D gene is left open where the match is weak.

j_gene,d_gene,v_gene,CDR3aa
TRBJ1-1,TRBD1,TRBV7-2,CASSLVEGAGAFF
TRBJ1-1,TRBD1,TRBV5-1,CASSPGTARNTEAFF
TRBJ1-2,-,TRBV2,CASSDRGYGYTF
TRBJ1-1,-,TRBV4-3,CASSQDGRYTEAFF
TRBJ1-1,-,TRBV2,CASSFDGNTEAFF
TRBJ1-1,-,TRBV11-3,CASSPHPGRRTEAFF
TRBJ2-1,TRBD2,TRBV7-2,CASSLGGTSGIYNEQFF
TRBJ2-5,-,TRBV11-2,CASSLGASQETQYF
TRBJ1-2,-,TRBV7-9,CASEQGSSYTF
TRBJ2-3,-,TRBV24-1,CATSDLGGADTQYF
TRBJ2-3,-,TRBV11-3,CASSFGLRGSTDTQYF
TRBJ2-2,-,TRBV5-1,CASSLEGNTGELFF
TRBJ1-5,TRBD1,TRBV29-1,CSVGQGGQPQHF
TRBJ2-2,TRBD1,TRBV6-5,CASSYGTGNTGELFF
TRBJ2-2,-,TRBV27,CASSWVRGNTGELFF
TRBJ2-2,TRBD1,TRBV19,CASSRTGNTGELFF
TRBJ2-5,TRBD2,TRBV7-2,CASSRTSGGQTQYF
TRBJ1-1,-,TRBV4-3,CASSQDRAAGGFEAFF
TRBJ2-3,-,TRBV2,CASSEARVAQYF
TRBJ1-5,-,TRBV11-2,CASSLDPAFNQPQHF
TRBJ2-7,-,TRBV9,CASSVEGWDEQYF
TRBJ1-2,TRBD1,TRBV7-3,CASSLSGTGSGYTF
TRBJ1-2,TRBD1,TRBV6-6,CASSSEDRGHGYTF
TRBJ2-6,-,TRBV7-2,CASSLGRHGANVLTF
TRBJ2-2,-,TRBV24-1,CATGNGGELFF
TRBJ1-4,TRBD1,TRBV19,CASSIGGQLNEKLFF
TRBJ1-2,-,TRBV20-1,CSANGYTF